The 32 T cell receptor beta chains reported below all come from one sample, sequenced in a study of blood T cell repertoires in COVID-19. Only in-frame clones appear in the TCRdb table, and some are missing; sequencing was by immunoSEQ multiplex PCR. The sample records some 93,000 clones, roughly 90% being singletons. Source material: peripheral blood. These TCRs come from a man aged 55 to 70 with acute or convalescent COVID-19.

The rearrangement uses TRBV7-2 and TRBJ2-3, with 10 positions matching TRBD1. The V gene's germline CDR1 is SGHTA and CDR2 FQGNSA. V gave up 5 bases and J gave up 3 bases; unmatched junction bases: 5. This CDR3 contains 15 residues. CDR3 sequence: CASSPDRGRTDTQYF. CDR3 nucleotides: TGTGCCAGCAGCCCCGACAGGGGGCGGACAGATACGCAGTATTTT.

V is TRBV29-1 and J is TRBJ1-1; the D gene is possibly TRBD1 (5 bases). This CDR3 is 13 amino acids long. CDR1 SQVTM and CDR2 ANQGSEA come from the germline V gene. Trimming left V 4 bases short and J 2 bases short, with 11 bases between. This CDR3 is CSVGTGLNTEAFF. The CDR3 region has the DNA TGCAGCGTTGGCACAGGTCTAAACACTGAAGCTTTCTTT.

The chain is built from TRBV5-4 and TRBJ1-1; TRBD1 matches 9 bases. Looked up from germline, CDR1 is SGHNT and CDR2 is YYREEE (reference sequence). V was clipped by 1 base and J by 7 bases; unmatched bases: 5. CDR3 length: 14 amino acids. CDR3 region: CASSLRDREREAFF. In nucleotides, the CDR3 is TGTGCCAGCAGCTTGCGGGACAGGGAGCGTGAAGCTTTCTTT.

The rearrangement links TRBV6-5 to TRBJ1-2; TRBD1 agrees at 7 bases. With V trimmed by 6 bases and J by 0 bases, 4 bases remained unmatched. CDR3 length: 14 amino acids. The germline V gene has CDR1 MNHEY and CDR2 SVGAGI. The CDR3 region has the DNA TGTGCCAGCAGACCGGGACAGACTAACTATGGCTACACCTTC. Its translation: CASRPGQTNYGYTF.

The chain joins TRBV20-1 to TRBJ2-5; D perhaps matches TRBD2 (7 bases). V was trimmed by 3 bases and J by 5 bases, leaving 13 bases between them. CDR1 and CDR2 (germline): DFQATT, SNEGSKA (reference sequence). This CDR3 contains 13 residues. The CDR3 region is CSASGRGGETQYF. DNA of the CDR3: TGCAGTGCTAGTGGCAGGGGAGGGGAGACCCAGTACTTC.

The chain has TRBV11-2 and TRBJ2-1, with TRBD2 matching over 7 bases. Germline V gene data show CDR1 as SGHAT and CDR2 as FQNNGV. The CDR3 length is 17 residues. J lost 4 bases, V lost 0 bases, and 9 bases had no gene match. DNA for the CDR3: TGTGCCAGCAGCTTAGAGGTTAGGGCGGGGGTATACAATGAGCAGTTCTTC. This gives the protein CASSLEVRAGVYNEQFF.

This rearrangement joins TRBV11-3 to TRBJ1-2, with D possibly TRBD1 on 6 matching bases. Trimming stripped 2 bases from V and 8 bases from J, with 18 bases between. Looked up from germline, CDR1 is SGHNT and CDR2 is YENEEA. The CDR3 length is 15 residues. The CDR3 loop is CASSLCTGCGLGYTF. CDR3 coding DNA: TGTGCCAGCAGCTTATGTACAGGGTGTGGGCTAGGCTACACCTTC.

The chain carries TRBV5-1 and TRBJ2-6; tentatively, D is TRBD1 (6 bases). Trimming took off 1 base at V and 0 bases at J, with 20 bases between the two ends. The V gene's germline CDR1 is SGHRS and CDR2 YFSETQ. The CDR3 is 20 amino acids. The CDR3 region has the DNA TGCGCCAGCAGCTTGTTGTCTATTGGACAGCCTCCCTCTGGGGCCAACGTCCTGACTTTC. It is translated as CASSLLSIGQPPSGANVLTF.

The chain combines TRBV19 with TRBJ2-1; 13 nucleotides align to TRBD2. Germline V gene sequence: CDR1 LNHDA, CDR2 SQIVND (reference sequence). Trimming removed 4 bases from V and 4 bases from J; junction bases left unmatched: 4. This CDR3 is 16 amino acids long. CDR3 DNA sequence: TGTGCCAGTAGTACCTCACTAGCGGGGGGGTACAATGAGCAGTTCTTC. It specifies CASSTSLAGGYNEQFF.

In this sample, this clone turned up once. The chain joins TRBV5-4 to TRBJ1-4; 9 bases match TRBD1. This CDR3 region has 17 residues. Germline values: CDR1 SGHNT, CDR2 YYREEE (reference sequence). The J segment lost 5 bases and the V segment lost 3 bases, leaving 11 bases of the junction unmatched. CDR3 DNA: TGTGCCAGCAGCTGGGGTTCCACAGGGGGCTTAAATGAAAAACTGTTTTTT. Amino acid sequence: CASSWGSTGGLNEKLFF.

This clone was found once. V and J are TRBV5-1 and TRBJ1-1; unclear D gene. The CDR3 contains 13 residues. Germline CDR1 is SGHRS and CDR2 is YFSETQ. V shed 0 bases and J shed 10 bases, with 13 bases lying between them. The CDR3 region has the DNA TGCGCCAGCAGCTTGGTCGGTGAGGCGGGAGCTTTCTTT. It translates to CASSLVGEAGAFF. Using reference TRBV5-1 and TRBJ1-1 for the parts outside the CDR3, the full variable domain is KAGVTQTPRYLIKTRGQQVTLSCSPISGHRSVSWYQQTPGQGLQFLFEYFSETQRNKGNFPGRFSGRQFSNSRSEMNVSTLELGDSALYLCASSLVGEAGAFFGQGTRLTVV.

The rearrangement joins TRBV5-1 to TRBJ1-4, with D hard to call. This CDR3 is 14 amino acids long. Germline V gene lookup returns CDR1 SGHRS and CDR2 YFSETQ. Trimming stripped 0 bases from V and 7 bases from J, with 10 bases between. The CDR3 region has the DNA TGCGCCAGCAGCTTGGGCGGCGTCGGTGAAAAACTGTTTTTT. This sequence encodes CASSLGGVGEKLFF.

The genes are TRBV6-6 and TRBJ2-1; 9 nucleotides align to TRBD2. CDR1 and CDR2 from the germline V gene are MNHNY and SVGAGI (reference sequence). The trim removed 6 bases at V and 6 bases at J, leaving 12 bases unmatched. This CDR3 is built from 16 residues. The DNA for the CDR3 is TGTGCCAGCAGCGGCGTGGGTTTGCGGGAGGGCAATGAGCAGTTCTTC. Translated, it gives CASSGVGLREGNEQFF.

The chain employs TRBV6-2 or TRBV6-3 and TRBJ2-5, with 9 bases matching TRBD1. Germline V gene lookup returns CDR1 MNHEY and CDR2 SVGEGT. The CDR3 runs to 15 residues. The V and J ends lost 5 bases and 5 bases, in that order; junction bases with no gene match: 9. CDR3 DNA sequence: TGTGCCAGCAGTCGCCTCCGGGACAGGGCGGAGACCCAGTACTTC. It specifies CASSRLRDRAETQYF.

A note on this clone: The identical CDR3 is also encoded by other nucleotide sequences in the sample. J is TRBJ2-7 and V is TRBV5-1; TRBD1 is a possible D gene (7 bases). The CDR3 is 12 amino acids. Trimming took 3 bases from V and 7 from J, leaving 11 bases between them. The germline V gene encodes CDR1 SGHRS and CDR2 YFSETQ. Here the CDR3 reads CASSSQGGEQYF. CDR3 DNA sequence: TGCGCCAGCAGCTCGCAGGGGGGTGAGCAGTACTTC.

The rearrangement joins TRBV11-2 to TRBJ1-6; D is uncertain. CDR1 SGHAT and CDR2 FQNNGV come from the germline V gene. V lost 5 bases, J lost 2 bases, and 10 bases lay in between. CDR3 length: 15 amino acids. CDR3 sequence: CASSTDSAYNSPLHF. CDR3 in DNA: TGTGCCAGCAGCACGGACTCCGCCTATAATTCACCCCTCCACTTT.

The genes are TRBV5-1 and TRBJ2-2; D perhaps matches TRBD2 (6 bases). The germline V gene has CDR1 SGHRS and CDR2 YFSETQ. V was clipped by 7 bases and J by 6 bases, with 10 bases between them. This CDR3 contains 12 residues. The CDR3 region is CASGDFAGELFF. Here the CDR3 DNA reads TGCGCCAGCGGGGACTTTGCCGGGGAGCTGTTTTTT.

V and J are TRBV5-5 and TRBJ1-6; D remains ambiguous. Between the trimmed V and J ends, which lost 0 bases and 6 bases, there was a span of 7 bases. There are 14 residues in the CDR3. CDR1 is SGHKS, CDR2 YYEKEE, per germline (reference sequence). CDR3 nucleotide sequence: TGTGCCAGCAGCTTGGGGGCCACTAATTCACCCCTCCACTTT. Translation gives CASSLGATNSPLHF.

This chain links TRBV10-3 with TRBJ2-3, with TRBD2 matching over 13 bases. The CDR3 is 19 residues long. V lost 4 bases and J lost 2; bases outside the gene matches: 12. CDR1 and CDR2 from the germline V gene are ENHRY and SYGVKD. The CDR3 coding sequence is TGTGCCATCAGTGCCTCGAGGGGGGGACTAGCGGGGACCACAGATACGCAGTATTTT. It is translated as CAISASRGGLAGTTDTQYF.

The genes are TRBV7-3 and TRBJ2-1, with TRBD1 identical over 8 bases. From germline, CDR1 is SGHTA and CDR2 FQGTGA. V was clipped by 3 bases and J by 4 bases; unmatched bases: 2. This CDR3 has 14 residues. CDR3 in amino acids: CASSFQGAYNEQFF. The CDR3 nucleotides are TGTGCCAGCAGCTTCCAGGGGGCGTACAATGAGCAGTTCTTC.

The chain has TRBV15 and TRBJ1-2; tentatively, D is TRBD1 (6 bases). Germline V gene data show CDR1 as LNHNV and CDR2 as YYDKDF (reference sequence). The ends were cut back, 3 bases at V and 2 bases at J, with 16 bases in the middle. CDR3 size: 16 residues. CDR3 bases: TGTGCCACCAGCAGGCTAGCCGGGACAAAAAACTATGGCTACACCTTC. This gives the protein CATSRLAGTKNYGYTF.

This clone was counted only a few times. This rearrangement joins TRBV29-1 to TRBJ1-5; D not resolved. The CDR3 has 12 amino acids. The ends were cut back, 4 bases at V and 1 base at J, with 5 bases in the middle. Germline CDR1 is SQVTM and CDR2 is ANQGSEA. The CDR3 DNA reads as TGCAGCGTTGGAGGGAGCAATCAGCCCCAGCATTTT. Protein: CSVGGSNQPQHF.

The V and J genes are TRBV6-5 and TRBJ2-1, with 11 bases lining up with TRBD2. Per germline, CDR1 MNHEY and CDR2 SVGAGI. With V trimmed by 6 bases and J by 6 bases, 4 bases remained unmatched. The CDR3 is 14 residues long. CDR3 in DNA: TGTGCCAGCAGCCTTAGCGGGAGGGGCAATGAGCAGTTCTTC. Its protein product is CASSLSGRGNEQFF.

This clone appeared a single time. The rearrangement joins TRBV6-5 to TRBJ1-6; 8 bases are a match to TRBD1. Germline V gene sequence: CDR1 MNHEY, CDR2 SVGAGI. The length of the CDR3 is 15 residues. The V segment lost 5 bases and the J segment 7 bases; nucleotides outside the gene matches: 7. The DNA of the CDR3 is TGTGCCAGCAGTAACGACAGGGGATCCAATTCACCCCTCCACTTT. Its translation: CASSNDRGSNSPLHF.

The CDR3 protein is CASSTLAASGNTIYF. The CDR3 nucleotides read TGTGCCAGTAGTACCTTGGCCGCCTCTGGAAACACCATATATTTT. The genes are TRBV19 and TRBJ1-3; D is undetermined. V gave up 4 bases and J gave up 0 bases, with 10 bases separating them. The germline gives CDR1 LNHDA, CDR2 SQIVND (reference sequence). CDR3 length: 15 amino acids.

The J gene is TRBJ2-7, the V gene TRBV5-6, with TRBD2 matching over 13 bases. V shed 4 bases, J shed 3 bases, and the junction held 7 bases outside the gene matches. Germline CDR1 is SGHDT and CDR2 is YYEEEE. This CDR3 comprises 16 residues. The CDR3 DNA follows: TGTGCCAGCAGCACGGCGGGACTAGCGGGGAGCTACGAGCAGTACTTC. Amino acid sequence: CASSTAGLAGSYEQYF. Full variable domain (outside the CDR3, taken from reference TRBV5-6 and TRBJ2-7): DAGVTQSPTHLIKTRGQQVTLRCSPKSGHDTVSWYQQALGQGPQFIFQYYEEEERQRGNFPDRFSGHQFPNYSSELNVNALLLGDSALYLCASSTAGLAGSYEQYFGPGTRLTVT.

The chain recombines TRBV18 with TRBJ2-7; 7 bases map to TRBD1. The CDR3 contains 15 residues. The V gene's germline CDR1 is KGHSH and CDR2 LQKENI. V trimming: 3 bases; J trimming: 0 bases; junction bases outside the gene matches: 5. This CDR3 reads CASSPVQGSSYEQYF. In DNA form, the CDR3 reads TGTGCCAGCTCACCGGTACAGGGGTCCTCCTACGAGCAGTACTTC. Full variable domain (remainder filled in from reference TRBV18 and TRBJ2-7): NAGVMQNPRHLVRRRGQEARLRCSPMKGHSHVYWYRQLPEEGLKFMVYLQKENIIDESGMPKERFSAEFPKEGPSILRIQQVVRGDSAAYFCASSPVQGSSYEQYFGPGTRLTVT.

This chain joins TRBV6-2 or TRBV6-3 and TRBJ2-3, with a weak D call TRBD2 (5 bases). Germline V gene sequence: CDR1 MNHEY, CDR2 SVGEGT. CDR3 length: 15 residues. Trimming left V 4 bases short and J 1 base short, with 12 bases between. CDR3 nucleotide sequence: TGTGCCAGCAGTTGGTCCTTGGGAGGCACAGATACGCAGTATTTT. This gives the protein CASSWSLGGTDTQYF.

The chain employs TRBV29-1 and TRBJ1-2, with a weak D call TRBD1 (6 bases). The germline V and J ends were trimmed by 6 bases and 4 bases, with 18 bases remaining between them. Germline V gene data show CDR1 as SQVTM and CDR2 as ANQGSEA. This CDR3 has 14 amino acids. CDR3 in amino acids: CSVRGGQPPYGYTF. The CDR3 DNA sequence: TGCAGCGTCAGAGGGGGACAACCCCCCTATGGCTACACCTTC.

This clone was found a few times. The chain couples TRBV9 to TRBJ2-1; D perhaps matches TRBD2 (6 bases). With 4 bases removed from V and 7 bases from J, the gap between germline ends came to 18 bases. Germline CDR1 reads SGDLS; CDR2 reads YYNGEE. The CDR3 length is 15 residues. CDR3 protein: CASSQSGRDGNEQFF. The CDR3, as DNA: TGTGCCAGCAGCCAATCGGGGCGGGACGGTAATGAGCAGTTCTTC.

This clone has a single count. The CDR3 sequence: CSASLGVGYGYTF. CDR3 in DNA: TGCAGTGCTAGTTTAGGGGTTGGGTATGGCTACACCTTC. The chain uses TRBV20-1 and TRBJ1-2; TRBD1 might be the D (5 bases). Germline assignment: CDR1 DFQATT and CDR2 SNEGSKA (reference sequence). The CDR3 is made up of 13 amino acids. V lost 3 bases, J lost 5 bases, and 13 bases lay in between.

This chain joins TRBV9 and TRBJ2-3; D remains ambiguous. This CDR3 region has 12 residues. Germline V gene data show CDR1 as SGDLS and CDR2 as YYNGEE. The V gene lost 0 bases and the J gene lost 5 bases, with 4 bases spanning the gap. The CDR3 coding sequence is TGTGCCAGCAGCGTAGCGGGAGATACGCAGTATTTT. This translates into CASSVAGDTQYF.